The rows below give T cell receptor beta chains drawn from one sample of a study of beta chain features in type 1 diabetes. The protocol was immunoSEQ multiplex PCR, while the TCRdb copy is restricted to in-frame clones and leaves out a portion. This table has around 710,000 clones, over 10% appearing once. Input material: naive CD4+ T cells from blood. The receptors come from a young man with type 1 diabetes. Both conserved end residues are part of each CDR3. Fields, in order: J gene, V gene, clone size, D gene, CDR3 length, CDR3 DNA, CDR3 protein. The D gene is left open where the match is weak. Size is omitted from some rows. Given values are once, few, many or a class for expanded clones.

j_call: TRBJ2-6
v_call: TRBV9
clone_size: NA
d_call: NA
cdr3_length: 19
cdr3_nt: TGTGCCAGCAGCGTTGAACTTCTAGTTGGATCTGGAGGGGCCAACGTCCTGACTTTC
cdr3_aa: CASSVELLVGSGGANVLTF

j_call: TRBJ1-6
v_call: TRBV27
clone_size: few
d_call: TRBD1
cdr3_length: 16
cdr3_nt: TGTGCCAGCAGTCCCCTTGGCGGGACAGGGGTTTCACCCCTCCACTTT
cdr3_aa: CASSPLGGTGVSPLHF

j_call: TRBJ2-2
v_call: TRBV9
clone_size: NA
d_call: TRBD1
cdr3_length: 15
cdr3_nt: TGTGCCAGCAGCGGCCGGGACAGCAACACCGGGGAGCTGTTTTTT
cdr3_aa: CASSGRDSNTGELFF

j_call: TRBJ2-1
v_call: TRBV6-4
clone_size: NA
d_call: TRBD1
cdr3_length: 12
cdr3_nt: TGTGCCAGGTGTACAGGGGGCAGTGAGCAGTTCTTC
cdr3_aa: CARCTGGSEQFF

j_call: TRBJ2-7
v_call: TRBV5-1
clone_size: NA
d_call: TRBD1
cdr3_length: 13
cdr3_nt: TGCGCCAGCAGCATGGGACAGAACTACGAGCAGTACTTC
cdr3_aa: CASSMGQNYEQYF

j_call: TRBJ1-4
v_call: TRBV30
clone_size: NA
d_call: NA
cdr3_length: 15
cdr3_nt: TGTGCCTGGAGTGTACGAGAGGGAGGGGGGGAAAAACTGTTTTTT
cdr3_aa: CAWSVREGGGEKLFF

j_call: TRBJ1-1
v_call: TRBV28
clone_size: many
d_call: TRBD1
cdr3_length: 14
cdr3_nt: TGTGCCAGCAGTGTGGGACAGCGGAACACTGAAGCTTTCTTT
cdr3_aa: CASSVGQRNTEAFF

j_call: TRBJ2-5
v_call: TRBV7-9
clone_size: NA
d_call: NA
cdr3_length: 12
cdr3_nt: TGTGCCAGCAGCTTGGGCGCAGAGACCCAGTACTTC
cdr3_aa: CASSLGAETQYF

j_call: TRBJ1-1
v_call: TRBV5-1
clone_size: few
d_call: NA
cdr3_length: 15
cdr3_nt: TGCGCCAGCAGCTTGAGGGCAGCCATGAACACTGAAGCTTTCTTT
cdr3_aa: CASSLRAAMNTEAFF

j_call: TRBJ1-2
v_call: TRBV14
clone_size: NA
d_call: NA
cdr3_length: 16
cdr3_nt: TGTGCCAGCAGCCAAGACACAGGATTTTCGCCCCTTGGCTACACCTTC
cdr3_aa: CASSQDTGFSPLGYTF

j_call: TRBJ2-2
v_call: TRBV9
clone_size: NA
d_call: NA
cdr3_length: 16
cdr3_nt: TGTGCCAGCAGCGTAACGGTACAGGCGAACACCGGGGAGCTGTTTTTT
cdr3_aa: CASSVTVQANTGELFF

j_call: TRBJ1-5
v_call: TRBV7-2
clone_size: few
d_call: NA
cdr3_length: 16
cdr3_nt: TGTGCCAGCAGCTTGACCAGGGCGGGGTACAATCAGCCCCAGCATTTT
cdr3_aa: CASSLTRAGYNQPQHF

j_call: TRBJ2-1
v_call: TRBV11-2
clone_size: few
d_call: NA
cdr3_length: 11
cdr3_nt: TGTGCCAGCAGAGGGGGTAATGAGCAGTTCTTC
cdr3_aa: CASRGGNEQFF

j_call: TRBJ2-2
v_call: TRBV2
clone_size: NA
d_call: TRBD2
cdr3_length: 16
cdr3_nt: TGTGCCAGCAGCCTAGCGGGGGCCTCGAGCACCGGGGAGCTGTTTTTT
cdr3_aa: CASSLAGASSTGELFF

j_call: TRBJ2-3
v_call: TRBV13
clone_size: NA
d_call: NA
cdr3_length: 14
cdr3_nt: TGTGCCAGCAGCCCGAGGCTCGGCGCAGATACGCAGTATTTT
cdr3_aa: CASSPRLGADTQYF

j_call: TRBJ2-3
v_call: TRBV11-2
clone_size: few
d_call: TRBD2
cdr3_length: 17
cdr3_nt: TGTGCCAGCAGCTTAGATCCTAGCGGGAATAGCACAGATACGCAGTATTTT
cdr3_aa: CASSLDPSGNSTDTQYF

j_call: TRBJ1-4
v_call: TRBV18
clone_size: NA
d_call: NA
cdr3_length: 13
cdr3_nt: TGTGCCAGCTCACGGGGGATTAATGAAAAACTGTTTTTT
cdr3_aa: CASSRGINEKLFF

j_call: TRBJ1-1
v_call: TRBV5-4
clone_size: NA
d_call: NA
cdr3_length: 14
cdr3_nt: TGTGCCAGCAGACAAAAGGATCGGAACACTGAAGCTTTCTTT
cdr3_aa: CASRQKDRNTEAFF

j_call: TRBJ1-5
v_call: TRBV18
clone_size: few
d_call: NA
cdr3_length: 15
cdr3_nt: TGTGCCAGCTCACCAACGGGGAATAGCAATCAGCCCCAGCATTTT
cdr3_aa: CASSPTGNSNQPQHF

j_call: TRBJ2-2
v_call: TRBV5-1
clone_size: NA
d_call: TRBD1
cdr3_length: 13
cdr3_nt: TGCGCCACTAAACAGGGGTTCACCGGGGAGCTGTTTTTT
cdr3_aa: CATKQGFTGELFF

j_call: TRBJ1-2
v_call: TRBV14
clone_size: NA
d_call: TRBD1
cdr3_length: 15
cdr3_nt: TGTGCCAGCAGCCTAGCCGGGACAGCTAACTATGGCTACACCTTC
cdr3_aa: CASSLAGTANYGYTF

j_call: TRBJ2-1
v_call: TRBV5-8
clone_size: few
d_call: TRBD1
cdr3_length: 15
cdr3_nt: TGTGCCAGCAGCCCGCTGGACAGGGGGCAGAATGAGCAGTTCTTC
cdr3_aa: CASSPLDRGQNEQFF

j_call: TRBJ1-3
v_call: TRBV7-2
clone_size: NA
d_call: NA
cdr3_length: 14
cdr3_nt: TGTGCCAGCAGCTTAGACAGGGCGGGAAACACCATATATTTT
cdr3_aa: CASSLDRAGNTIYF

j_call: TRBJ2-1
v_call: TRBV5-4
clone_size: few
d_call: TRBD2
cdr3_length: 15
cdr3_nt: TGTGCCAGCAGCCCCAGTTTAGCGGGGATGGATGAGCAGTTCTTC
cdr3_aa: CASSPSLAGMDEQFF

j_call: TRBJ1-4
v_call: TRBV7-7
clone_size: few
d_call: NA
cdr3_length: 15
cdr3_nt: TGTGCTAGCAGCCCCGTAGCGGGCCTGAACCAAAAACTGTTTTTT
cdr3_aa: CASSPVAGLNQKLFF

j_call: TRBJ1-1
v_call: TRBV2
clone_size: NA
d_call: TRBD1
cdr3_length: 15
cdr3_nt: TGTGCCAGCACCTTGGACAGGGGGCGTGCCACTGAAGCTTTCTTT
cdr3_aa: CASTLDRGRATEAFF

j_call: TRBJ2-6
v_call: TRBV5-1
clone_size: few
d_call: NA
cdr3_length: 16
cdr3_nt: TGCGCCAGCACGCCCTTCGTGGACTCTGGGGCCAACGTCCTGACTTTC
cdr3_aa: CASTPFVDSGANVLTF

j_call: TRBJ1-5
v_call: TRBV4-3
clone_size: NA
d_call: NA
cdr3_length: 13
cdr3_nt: TGCGCCAGCAGCCAAGATGCAGGTCAGCCCCAGCATTTT
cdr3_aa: CASSQDAGQPQHF

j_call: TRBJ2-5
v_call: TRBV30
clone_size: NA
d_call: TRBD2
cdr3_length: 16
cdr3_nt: TGTGCCTGGAGCCGGACCCGCGGGACTAGCGGAGAGACCCAGTACTTC
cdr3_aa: CAWSRTRGTSGETQYF

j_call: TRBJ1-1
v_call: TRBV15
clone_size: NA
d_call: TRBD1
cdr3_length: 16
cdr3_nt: TGTGCCACCAGCAGATCCCGGGACAGGGATCACACTGAAGCTTTCTTT
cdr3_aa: CATSRSRDRDHTEAFF

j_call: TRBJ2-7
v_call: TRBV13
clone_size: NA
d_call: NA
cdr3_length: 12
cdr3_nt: TGTGCCAGCAGCTTAAGGGGGGACGAGCAGTACTTC
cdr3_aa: CASSLRGDEQYF

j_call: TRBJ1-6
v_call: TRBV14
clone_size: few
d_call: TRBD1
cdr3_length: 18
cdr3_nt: TGTGCCAGCAGCCAGAACAGGGGGCGCAGGAAAGATAATTCACCCCTCCACTTT
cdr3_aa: CASSQNRGRRKDNSPLHF

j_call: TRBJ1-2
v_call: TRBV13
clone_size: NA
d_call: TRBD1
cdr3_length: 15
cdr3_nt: TGTGCCAGCAGCTTATCAGGGACAGGGAACTATGGCTACACCTTC
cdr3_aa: CASSLSGTGNYGYTF

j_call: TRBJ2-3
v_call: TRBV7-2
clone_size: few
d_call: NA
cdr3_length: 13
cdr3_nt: TGTGCCAGCAGCTTAGGGGGCACAGATACGCAGTATTTT
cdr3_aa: CASSLGGTDTQYF

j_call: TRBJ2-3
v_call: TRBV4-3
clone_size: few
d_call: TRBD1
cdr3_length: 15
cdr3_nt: TGCGCCAGCAGCCAAGCCGCCGATGACAGGGTCGGCCCCGATTTT
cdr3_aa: CASSQAADDRVGPDF

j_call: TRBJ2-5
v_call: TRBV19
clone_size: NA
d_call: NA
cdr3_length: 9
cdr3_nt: TGTGCCATCCAAGAGACCCAGTACTTC
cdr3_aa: CAIQETQYF

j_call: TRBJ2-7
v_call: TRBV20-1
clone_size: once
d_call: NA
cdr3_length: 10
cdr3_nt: TGCAGTGCCAACACCTACGAGCAGTACTTC
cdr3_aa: CSANTYEQYF

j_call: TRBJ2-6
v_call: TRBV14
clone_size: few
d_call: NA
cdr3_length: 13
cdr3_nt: TGTGCCAGCGGGGTTTCTGGGGCCAACGTCCTGACTTTC
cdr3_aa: CASGVSGANVLTF

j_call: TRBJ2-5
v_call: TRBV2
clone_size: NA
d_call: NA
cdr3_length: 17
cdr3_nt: TGTGCCAGCAGTGAAGCGGCGGGCATCACAGTCCTAGAGACCCAGTACTTC
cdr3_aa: CASSEAAGITVLETQYF

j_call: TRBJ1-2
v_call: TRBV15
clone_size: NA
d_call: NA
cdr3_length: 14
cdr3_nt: TGTGCCACCAGCAGAGACCGGTCGGGCTATGGCTACACCTTC
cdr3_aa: CATSRDRSGYGYTF

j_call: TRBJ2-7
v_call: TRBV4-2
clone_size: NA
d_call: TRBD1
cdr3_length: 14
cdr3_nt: TGTGCCAGCAGCCAACTGGACAGGGGGCTCGAGCAGTACTTC
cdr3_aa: CASSQLDRGLEQYF

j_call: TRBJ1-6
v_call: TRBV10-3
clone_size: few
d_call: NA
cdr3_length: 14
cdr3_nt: TGTGCCATCACGGAAGGGTCTGTGAATTCACCCCTCCACTTT
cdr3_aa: CAITEGSVNSPLHF